These T cell receptor beta chains were read from a single sample in a study of blood T cell repertoires in COVID-19. The method was immunoSEQ multiplex PCR; TCRdb's version includes in-frame clones alone and lacks a portion of them. The table records a few hundred thousand clones, 70% to 90% of them present only once. Material: peripheral blood. The source is a woman aged 55-75 years with acute or convalescent COVID-19. Both conserved end residues are part of each CDR3. Fields, in order: V gene, D gene, clone size, J gene, CDR3 DNA, CDR3 protein. A D gene is named only where the DNA matches it firmly. Expanded clones are given a class, and other clones once, few, many or no size at all.

>TRBV6-5|-|-|TRBJ2-6
TGTGCCAGCGCAGGGTTTGGGGCCAACGTCCTGACTTTC
CASAGFGANVLTF
>TRBV7-8|TRBD2|-|TRBJ2-3
TGTGCCAGCAGCCCCCGCCCGGCGATAGGACTAGCGGGCACAGATACGCAGTATTTT
CASSPRPAIGLAGTDTQYF
>TRBV6-2/TRBV6-3|-|-|TRBJ1-1
TGTGCCAGCAGTTACTACGGACAATCCGAAGCTTTCTTT
CASSYYGQSEAFF
>TRBV9|-|-|TRBJ1-4
TGTGCCAGCAGTCGCAGAGGGGGTAGTGAAAAACTGTTTTTT
CASSRRGGSEKLFF
>TRBV5-1|-|-|TRBJ2-1
TGCGCCAGCAGCTTGGGCAGGGCGTCCTACAATGAGCAGTTCTTC
CASSLGRASYNEQFF
>TRBV6-6|-|-|TRBJ1-5
TGTGCCAGCAGGAGCGGGGAGCCCCAGCATTTT
CASRSGEPQHF
>TRBV28|TRBD1|-|TRBJ1-1
TGTGCCAGCAGTTCCAACAGGGGGAGGAACACTGAAGCTTTCTTT
CASSSNRGRNTEAFF
>TRBV11-2|-|-|TRBJ2-3
TGTGCCAGCAGCTTAGATGGCGGGAACACAGATACGCAGTATTTT
CASSLDGGNTDTQYF
>TRBV3-1/TRBV3-2|-|-|TRBJ2-5
TGTGCCAGCAGCCCCAGCGTGCAGGGGGAGACCCAGTACTTC
CASSPSVQGETQYF
>TRBV30|TRBD1|-|TRBJ1-4
TGTGCCTGGAGAAAAGGGGGCGGATCGAATGAAAAACTGTTTTTT
CAWRKGGGSNEKLFF
>TRBV6-5|TRBD1|-|TRBJ2-1
TGTGCCAGCAGTTACTTCCGACAGGGGGGTGACAATGAGCAGTTCTTC
CASSYFRQGGDNEQFF
>TRBV19|TRBD1|-|TRBJ1-5
TGTGCCAGTAGTATTACAGGGGACGTCAATCAGCCCCAGCATTTT
CASSITGDVNQPQHF
>TRBV23-1|TRBD1|-|TRBJ2-1
TGCGCCAGCAGTCGGGCGCCAGGGGACAGGCTCTACAATGAGCAGTTCTTC
CASSRAPGDRLYNEQFF
>TRBV4-2|-|-|TRBJ2-5
TGTGCCAGCAGCCAGCCCCAGGGAGGCCAAGAGACCCAGTACTTC
CASSQPQGGQETQYF
>TRBV5-6|-|-|TRBJ1-5
TGTGCCAGCAGCTTGGCCAACTTCCAGCCCCAGCATTTT
CASSLANFQPQHF
>TRBV30|TRBD2|-|TRBJ2-1
TGTGCCTGGAGTCCTCGGACTAGCGGGAGAGTATTTGGTAATGAGCAGTTCTTC
CAWSPRTSGRVFGNEQFF
>TRBV4-3|TRBD2|-|TRBJ2-3
TGCGCCAGCAGCCAACCCCCCCTGACTAGCGCCAGCACAGATACGCAGTATTTT
CASSQPPLTSASTDTQYF
>TRBV10-1|TRBD1|-|TRBJ1-5
TGCGCCAGCGGGATACAGGGGCGCAGCAATCAGCCCCAGCATTTT
CASGIQGRSNQPQHF
>TRBV20-1|-|-|TRBJ1-5
TGCAGTGCTAGTAGGGGTGTCGGAGCCAGCAATCAGCCCCAGCATTTT
CSASRGVGASNQPQHF
>TRBV4-2|TRBD1|-|TRBJ1-1
TGTGCCAGCAGCCAGCGACAGGGGATCATGAACACTGAAGCTTTCTTT
CASSQRQGIMNTEAFF
>TRBV7-2|TRBD2|-|TRBJ2-1
TGTGCCAGCAGCTTATACCGGGAGGAAGAGCAGTTCTTC
CASSLYREEEQFF
>TRBV29-1|-|-|TRBJ1-1
TGCAGCGTTCCTTGGGGGGAGGAAGCTTTCTTT
CSVPWGEEAFF
>TRBV19|-|-|TRBJ1-1
TGTGCCAGTAGGAGGGCTCGGACAGTCTTGAACACTGAAGCTTTCTTT
CASRRARTVLNTEAFF
>TRBV7-9|-|-|TRBJ2-1
TGTGCCAGCAGCTTAGCCGCGAGTAACAATGAGCAGTTCTTC
CASSLAASNNEQFF
>TRBV18|-|-|TRBJ1-1
TGTGCCAGCTCACCACCGGGTCAGGAGAACACTGAAGCTTTCTTT
CASSPPGQENTEAFF
>TRBV6-5|TRBD2|-|TRBJ2-7
TGTGCCAGCAAGGTTGCGGGAGGAACCTCCTACGAGCAGTACTTC
CASKVAGGTSYEQYF
>TRBV18|TRBD2|-|TRBJ2-1
TGTGCCAGCTCACCACTTGGACTAGCGGGGGCGCTTAGCTCCTACAATGAGCAGTTCTTC
CASSPLGLAGALSSYNEQFF
>TRBV27|TRBD1|-|TRBJ1-2
TGTGCCAGCAGAAGTTCCCCGAGACAGGGGGATGGCTACACCTTC
CASRSSPRQGDGYTF
>TRBV7-2|-|once|TRBJ1-1
TGTGCCAGCAGCCAACAGGGATATGGCACTGAAGCTTTCTTT
CASSQQGYGTEAFF
>TRBV9|TRBD1|-|TRBJ2-7
TGTGCCAGCAGCTTTGGACAGGGTCCCTACGAGCAGTACTTC
CASSFGQGPYEQYF
>TRBV6-5|TRBD1|-|TRBJ2-7
TGTGCCAGCAGGCCGATGACAGGGTTCGAGCAGTACTTC
CASRPMTGFEQYF
>TRBV19|TRBD1|once|TRBJ1-5
TGTGCCAGTAGTATACGGACAGGGGGCCATCGAACTAGCAATCAGCCCCAGCATTTT
CASSIRTGGHRTSNQPQHF
>TRBV27|TRBD2|-|TRBJ2-3
TGTGCCAGCAGTTTAGGGACTACCACAGATACGCAGTATTTT
CASSLGTTTDTQYF
>TRBV5-1|-|-|TRBJ2-7
TGCGCCAGCAGCTTGTATGTAGCGGAGCGGAGGGAGCAGTACTTC
CASSLYVAERREQYF
>TRBV27|-|-|TRBJ2-7
TGTGCCAGCAGTCCCGGACTCCTAAGCTCCTACGAGCAGTACTTC
CASSPGLLSSYEQYF
>TRBV28|-|-|TRBJ2-2
TGTGCCAGCAGTTTGGTGTTCGGTGCGGCCGGGGAGCTGTTTTTT
CASSLVFGAAGELFF
>TRBV18|-|-|TRBJ1-3
TGTGCCAGCTCAAAAGACAGGAACTCTGGAAACACCATATATTTT
CASSKDRNSGNTIYF
>TRBV7-8|TRBD1|-|TRBJ1-1
TGTGCCAGCAGCTTAGTAGGGGGGACAGGGGGCACTGAAGCTTTCTTT
CASSLVGGTGGTEAFF
>TRBV5-1|TRBD1|-|TRBJ1-4
TGCGCCAGCAGCTTCAGGGGGTTTGGCGAAAAACTGTTTTTT
CASSFRGFGEKLFF
>TRBV5-8|-|-|TRBJ2-2
TGTGCCAGCAGCTCCTTCGGGACCGGGGAGCTGTTTTTT
CASSSFGTGELFF
>TRBV28|TRBD1|few|TRBJ1-1
TGTGCCAGCAGCCCTGCCGGGACAGGGTCCGCGGAAGCTTTCTTT
CASSPAGTGSAEAFF
>TRBV3-1/TRBV3-2|-|-|TRBJ2-1
TGTGCCAGCAGCCAAGAACCCCCCCCCGTACATTACAATGAGCAGTTCTTC
CASSQEPPPVHYNEQFF
>TRBV5-1|TRBD1|-|TRBJ1-2
TGCGCCAGCAGCTCCCAGACAGGGGCGGGAGGCTACACCTTC
CASSSQTGAGGYTF
>TRBV7-6|TRBD1|-|TRBJ1-2
TGTGCCAGCAGCCTAGACAGGGGCTATGGCTACACCTTC
CASSLDRGYGYTF
>TRBV7-2|TRBD2|-|TRBJ2-1
TGTGCCAGCAGCTCTAGCGGGGCTAAACATCATGAGCAGTTCTTC
CASSSSGAKHHEQFF
>TRBV11-3|TRBD1|-|TRBJ1-1
TGTGCCAGCAGCTTGGGACAGGGTGGAGTGAACACTGAAGCTTTCTTT
CASSLGQGGVNTEAFF
>TRBV24-1|TRBD2|-|TRBJ2-5
TGTGCCACCAGTGATGGACTAGCGGCTCAAGAGACCCAGTACTTC
CATSDGLAAQETQYF
>TRBV5-1|TRBD1|-|TRBJ2-7
TGCGCCACTTTTTCCGGGACAGGGGCCTACGAGCAGTACTTC
CATFSGTGAYEQYF
>TRBV3-1/TRBV3-2|-|-|TRBJ1-2
TGTGCCAGCAGCCAAGACGGACAAACGTGGGGTGGCTACACCTTC
CASSQDGQTWGGYTF
>TRBV30|TRBD2|-|TRBJ2-4
TGTGCCTGGAGTATTACCGGGACTAGCGGGAGAGCGGCCAAAAACATTCAGTACTTC
CAWSITGTSGRAAKNIQYF